Each of the 2 T cell receptor beta chains below was sequenced from the same sample in a study of cytomegalovirus exposure and HLA in healthy donors. Both 60 Vbeta primers and 13 Jbeta primers went into the PCR. Only in-frame clones appear in the TCRdb table, and some are missing; sequencing was by immunoSEQ multiplex PCR. The sample yields about 180,000 clones, over 75% seen once. The source material was PBMCs. Receptor source: a man aged 35 to 55 in good health and CMV-seropositive.

The J gene is TRBJ2-7, the V gene TRBV2, with a tentative D call TRBD2 (6 bases). Germline lookup yields CDR1 SNHLY and CDR2 FYNNEI. V dropped 4 bases and J dropped 5 bases, with 9 bases sitting between them. The CDR3 extends over 12 amino acids. The CDR3 is CASSGSGDEQYF. In DNA form, the CDR3 reads TGTGCCAGCAGTGGGTCGGGGGACGAGCAGTACTTC.

The chain is built from TRBV10-1 and TRBJ2-7, with 9 bases matching TRBD1. The CDR3 loop spans 14 amino acids. Looked up from germline, CDR1 is WNHNN and CDR2 is SYGVQD (reference sequence). J was trimmed by 6 bases and V by 11 bases; bases with no gene match: 14. The CDR3, as DNA: TGCGCCGGTGGGGCCGGGACAGGGTTGGGCGAGCAGTACTTC. Amino acids: CAGGAGTGLGEQYF.